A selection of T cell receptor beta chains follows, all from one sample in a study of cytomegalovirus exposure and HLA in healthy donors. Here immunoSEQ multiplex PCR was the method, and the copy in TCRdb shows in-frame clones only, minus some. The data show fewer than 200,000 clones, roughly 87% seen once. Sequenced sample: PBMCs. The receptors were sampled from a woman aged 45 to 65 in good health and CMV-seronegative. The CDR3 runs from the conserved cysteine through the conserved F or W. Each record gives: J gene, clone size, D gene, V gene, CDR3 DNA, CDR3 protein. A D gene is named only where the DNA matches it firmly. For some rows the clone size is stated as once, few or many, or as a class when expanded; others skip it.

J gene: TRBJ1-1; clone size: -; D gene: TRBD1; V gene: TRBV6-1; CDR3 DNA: TGTGCCAGCGGGGACAGGGGCTGGAACACTGAAGCTTTCTTT; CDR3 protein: CASGDRGWNTEAFF
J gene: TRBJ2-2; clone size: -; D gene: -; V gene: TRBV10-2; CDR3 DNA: TGCGCCAGCAGAACAAAGAACACCGGGGAGCTGTTTTTT; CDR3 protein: CASRTKNTGELFF
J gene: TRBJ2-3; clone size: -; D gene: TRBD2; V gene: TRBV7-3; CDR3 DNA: TGTGCCAGCAGCTCTAGCGGAACGAGCACAGATACGCAGTATTTT; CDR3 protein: CASSSSGTSTDTQYF
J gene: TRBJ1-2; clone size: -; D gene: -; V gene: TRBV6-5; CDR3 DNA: TGTGCCAGCAGGCCCGTCGGTCTAGCGGGGTATGGCTACACCTTC; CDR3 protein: CASRPVGLAGYGYTF
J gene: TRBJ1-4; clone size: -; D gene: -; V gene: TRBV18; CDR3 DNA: TGTGCCAGCTCACCAGGGGGCTCTGAAAAACTGTTTTTT; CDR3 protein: CASSPGGSEKLFF
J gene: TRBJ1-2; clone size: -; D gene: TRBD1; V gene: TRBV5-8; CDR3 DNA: TGTGCCAGCAGCTTCGGACAGGGGAATGGCTACACCTTC; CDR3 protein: CASSFGQGNGYTF
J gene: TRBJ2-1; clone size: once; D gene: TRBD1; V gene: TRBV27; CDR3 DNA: TGTGCCAGCACCAGGACAGGGATCTCCTCCCACAATGAGCAGTTCTTC; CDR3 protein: CASTRTGISSHNEQFF
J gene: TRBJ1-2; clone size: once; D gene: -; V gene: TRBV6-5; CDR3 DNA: TGTGCCAGCAGCCCCTGGCCCGATAACTATGGCTACACCTTC; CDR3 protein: CASSPWPDNYGYTF
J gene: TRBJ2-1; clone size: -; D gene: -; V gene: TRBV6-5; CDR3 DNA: TGTGCCAGCAGTTCCCCGGGGTACAATGAGCAGTTCTTC; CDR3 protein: CASSSPGYNEQFF
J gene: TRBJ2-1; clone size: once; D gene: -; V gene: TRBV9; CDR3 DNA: TGTGCCAGCAGCCCCGGCCTGGCGGGGATCTCCAATGAGCAGTTCTTC; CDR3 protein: CASSPGLAGISNEQFF
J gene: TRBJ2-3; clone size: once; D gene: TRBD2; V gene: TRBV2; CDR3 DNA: TGTGCCAGCAGTGGGGGGACTAGCGGGACCCGGGATACGCAGTATTTT; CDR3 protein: CASSGGTSGTRDTQYF
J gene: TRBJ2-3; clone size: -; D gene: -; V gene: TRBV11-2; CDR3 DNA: TGTGCCAGCAGCACCAGGGCAGATACGCAGTATTTT; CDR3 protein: CASSTRADTQYF
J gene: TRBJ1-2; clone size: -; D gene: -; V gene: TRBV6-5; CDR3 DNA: TGTGCCAGCAGTTATCAGAAGAACTATGGCTACACCTTC; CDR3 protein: CASSYQKNYGYTF
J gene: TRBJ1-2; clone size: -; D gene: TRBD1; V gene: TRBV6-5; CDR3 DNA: TGTGCCAGCAGTTACTTGGGGACAGGGAACTATGGCTACACCTTC; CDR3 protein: CASSYLGTGNYGYTF
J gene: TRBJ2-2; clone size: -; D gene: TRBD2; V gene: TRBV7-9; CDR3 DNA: TGTGCCAGCAGCTGGACTAGCGGATCGAACACCGGGGAGCTGTTTTTT; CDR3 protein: CASSWTSGSNTGELFF
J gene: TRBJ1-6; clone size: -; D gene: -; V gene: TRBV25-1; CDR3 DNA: TGTGCCAGCAGTGCCTCAGGACATCCCCTCCACTTT; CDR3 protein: CASSASGHPLHF
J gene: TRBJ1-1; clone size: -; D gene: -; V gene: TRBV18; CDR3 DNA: TGTGCCAGCTCACCACCGTGGGGGGGAGCCACTGAAGCTTTCTTT; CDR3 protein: CASSPPWGGATEAFF
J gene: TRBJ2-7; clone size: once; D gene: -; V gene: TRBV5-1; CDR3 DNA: TGCGCCAGCAGCAGTATCCCCTTAGGACAAGGCTCCTACGAGCAGTACTTC; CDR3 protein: CASSSIPLGQGSYEQYF
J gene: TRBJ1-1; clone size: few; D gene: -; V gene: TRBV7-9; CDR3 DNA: TGTGCCAGCAGCTTCTCGGGTTTACAAAACACTGAAGCTTTCTTT; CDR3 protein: CASSFSGLQNTEAFF
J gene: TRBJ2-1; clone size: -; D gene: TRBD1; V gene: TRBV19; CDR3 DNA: TGTGCCAGTAGTTCCCGGACAGGGCCCTACAATGAGCAGTTCTTC; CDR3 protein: CASSSRTGPYNEQFF
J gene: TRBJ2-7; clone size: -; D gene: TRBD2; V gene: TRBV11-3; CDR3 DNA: TGTGCCAGCAGCCCCGGGAGGTTCTCCTACGAGCAGTACTTC; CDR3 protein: CASSPGRFSYEQYF